The clone carrying this T cell receptor beta chain turned up a few times. Antigen unknown. The data derive from a study of metastatic and nonmetastatic thyroid tumors. Study information: Comparison of repertoires was carried out across blood and tumor or nodule tissue from malignant and benign thyroid patients. The study, taken as a whole, reports: The reported finding was significantly higher TCR beta diversity in malignant thyroid tumors relative to benign nodules, in blood and tumor.

Thyroid surgery was preceded by no treatment in any patient. This CDR3 contains 14 residues. Trimming removed 3 bases from V and 7 bases from J, with 13 bases in between. From germline, CDR1 is DFQATT and CDR2 SNEGSKA (reference sequence). Per the study methods: Differences in CDR3 between clinicopathological groups were drawn on to build a classifier intended to discriminate distant-metastatic papillary thyroid cancer patients. TCRdb re-called the PCR reads via MiXCR. TCRdb, not the authors, supplied the V and J calls. The sample lists 40,000 or so clones; approximately 26% were seen once. Sequencing was done on a sample of blood. This chain uses TRBV20-1 with TRBJ1-6; D uncertain. The TCR originated in a female donor with papillary thyroid cancer or a benign thyroid nodule (not recorded which). Some clones in this sample may be carry-over from other donors' samples. CDR3 amino acids: CSASLTVENSPLHF. The CDR3 nucleotides are TGCAGTGCTAGCTTGACGGTAGAAAATTCACCCCTCCACTTT.